The rows below give T cell receptor beta chains drawn from one sample of a study of breast tumors, draining lymph nodes, adjacent tissues. TCRdb used MiXCR to reprocess the multiplex PCR reads, holding one entry per CDR3 protein. This sample has some 130,000 distinct CDR3 sequences, with approximately 20% found just once. The sequencing input was axillary lymph node tissue. The origin of the receptors is a female donor with breast cancer. Some clones in this sample may be carry-over from other donors' samples. CDR3s leave out the opening cysteine and the closing phenylalanine or tryptophan. Expanded clones are given a class, and other clones once, few, many or no size at all.

CDR3 protein | V gene | clone size | CDR3 length
ASSLNIPSSYEQY | TRBV7-8 | many | 13
ASNQQAGTVRNEQF | TRBV7-2 | NA | 14
ASSLKSPLH | TRBV7-9 | many | 9
ASSAGTSGGIQQF | TRBV7-6 | many | 13
ASTRDRVGNEQF | TRBV27 | many | 12
ASSERGGEGHQPQH | TRBV2 | many | 14
ASSSSPGQGSREQY | TRBV7-9 | many | 14
AISERRTGSSTGELF | TRBV10-3 | many | 15
ASSPLGLAGVDAPDTQY | TRBV12-3/TRBV12-4 | many | 17
ASRINRGDYGYT | TRBV6-6 | many | 12
ASDRGSNEKLF | TRBV28 | NA | 11
ATSRVRGAYTGELF | TRBV15 | many | 14
ASSQGVGSYEQY | TRBV3-1 | many | 12
ASSGGTDGGELF | TRBV5-1 | many | 12
ASSVHGGEAF | TRBV28 | NA | 10
ASSSTGILY | TRBV27 | many | 9
ASSERLAGVTREQF | TRBV6-1 | many | 14
ASSPPDYTNEQF | TRBV5-1 | many | 12
ASSLAPGQGGEQY | TRBV5-1 | many | 13
ASGGFRGNYEQY | TRBV6-1 | many | 12
ASSQDGRGGGNQPQH | TRBV4-1 | many | 15